The T cell receptor beta chain described here comes from a study of T-cell memory formation after mild COVID-19. Regarding the study as a whole: Contracting CD4+ clones lay largely in CM and EM, with CD8+ ones residing in EMRA. CD4/CD8 balance characterized clones contracting day 15 to 85, and CD4+ skew characterized later expanders.

The CDR3 is 14 residues long. Trimming removed 0 bases at V and 4 bases at J, with 11 bases between. Germline V lookup: CDR1 SQVTM, CDR2 ANQGSEA. Using its own MiXCR run on the 5' RACE reads, TCRdb lists one record per CDR3 protein. This table has roughly 550,000 distinct CDR3 sequences, over 20% appearing once. About this clonotype: Its antigen is as yet unknown.

This receptor was identified in an adult woman who had mild COVID-19 (a few samples of this study predate the infection). Cell type and time point are not known. V and J are TRBV29-1 and TRBJ2-3; D remains unclear. Sequenced input: PBMCs or a T cell subset sorted from them (not recorded which). This CDR3 is CSVEDPRRADTQYF. The DNA of the CDR3 is TGCAGCGTTGAAGATCCCAGACGGGCAGATACGCAGTATTTT.